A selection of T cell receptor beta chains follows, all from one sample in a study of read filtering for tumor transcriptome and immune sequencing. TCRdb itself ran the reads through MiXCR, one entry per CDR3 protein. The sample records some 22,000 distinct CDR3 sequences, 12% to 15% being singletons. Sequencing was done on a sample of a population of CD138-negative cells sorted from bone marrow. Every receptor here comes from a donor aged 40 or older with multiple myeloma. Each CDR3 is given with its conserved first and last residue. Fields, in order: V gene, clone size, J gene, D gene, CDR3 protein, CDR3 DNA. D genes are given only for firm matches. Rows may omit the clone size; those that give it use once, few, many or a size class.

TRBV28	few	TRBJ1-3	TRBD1	CASSFPQGSGNTIYF	TGTGCCAGCAGTTTCCCACAGGGGTCTGGAAACACCATATATTTT
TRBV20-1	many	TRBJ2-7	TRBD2	CSARVPAGGFIYEQYF	TGCAGTGCTAGAGTCCCAGCGGGAGGGTTCATCTACGAGCAGTACTTC
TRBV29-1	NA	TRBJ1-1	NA	CSVEGGYTEAFF	TGCAGCGTTGAGGGTGGTTACACTGAAGCTTTCTTT
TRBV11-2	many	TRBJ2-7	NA	CASSLGLVNYEQYF	TGTGCCAGCAGCTTAGGGCTAGTTAACTACGAGCAGTACTTC
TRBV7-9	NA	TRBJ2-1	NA	CASSPPGIRGNHNEQFF	TGTGCCAGCAGCCCCCCCGGAATCCGGGGCAACCACAATGAGCAGTTCTTC
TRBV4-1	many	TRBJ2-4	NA	CASSQDGAGKNIQYF	TGCGCCAGCAGCCAAGACGGGGCAGGAAAAAACATTCAGTACTTC
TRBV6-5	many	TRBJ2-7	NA	CASSYRDGSYEQYF	TGTGCCAGCAGTTACCGGGACGGATCCTACGAGCAGTACTTC
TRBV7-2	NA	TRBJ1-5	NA	CASSLNSNQPQHF	TGTGCCAGCAGCTTAAATAGCAATCAGCCCCAGCATTTT
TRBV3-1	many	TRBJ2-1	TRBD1	CASSSDRVSSYNEQFF	TGTGCCAGCAGCTCGGACAGGGTCAGCTCCTACAATGAGCAGTTCTTC
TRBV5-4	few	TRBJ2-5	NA	CASSEASKETQYF	TGTGCCAGCAGCGAGGCTAGCAAAGAGACCCAGTACTTC
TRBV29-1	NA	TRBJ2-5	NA	CSVDPQETQYF	TGCAGCGTTGATCCTCAAGAGACCCAGTACTTC
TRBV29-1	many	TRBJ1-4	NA	CSAPAATTNEKLFF	TGCAGCGCCCCGGCGGCGACAACTAATGAAAAACTGTTTTTT
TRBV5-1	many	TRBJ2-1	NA	CASSLAIGVNNEQFF	TGCGCCAGCAGCTTGGCCATCGGGGTTAACAATGAGCAGTTCTTC
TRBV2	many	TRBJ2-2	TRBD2	CASSGTSGRLTGELFF	TGTGCCAGCAGTGGGACTAGCGGGAGGCTAACCGGGGAGCTGTTTTTT
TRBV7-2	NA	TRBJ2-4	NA	CASSLAPGAKNIQYF	TGTGCCAGCAGCTTAGCCCCGGGAGCCAAAAACATTCAGTACTTC
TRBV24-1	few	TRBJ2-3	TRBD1	CATSDGGQPTDTQYF	TGTGCCACCAGTGATGGGGGACAGCCCACAGATACGCAGTATTTT
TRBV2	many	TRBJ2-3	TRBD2	CASSPPSGSSDTQYF	TGTGCCAGCAGTCCTCCTAGCGGGAGTTCAGATACGCAGTATTTT
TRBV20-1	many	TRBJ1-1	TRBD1	CSQLTGDEAFF	TGCAGTCAACTGACAGGGGATGAAGCTTTCTTT
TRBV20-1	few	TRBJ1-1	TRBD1	CSAVTQNRGGTEAFF	TGCAGTGCCGTCACCCAAAACAGGGGGGGAACTGAAGCTTTCTTT
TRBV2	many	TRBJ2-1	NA	CASSFDNEQFF	TGTGCCAGCAGTTTTGACAATGAGCAGTTCTTC
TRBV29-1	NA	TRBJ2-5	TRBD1	CSVAGGQETQCF	TGCAGCGTTGCAGGGGGCCAAGAGACCCAGTGCTTC
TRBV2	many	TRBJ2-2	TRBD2	CASSEAGLLAGKVGELFF	TGTGCCAGCAGTGAAGCTGGTCTACTAGCGGGTAAAGTCGGGGAGCTGTTTTTT
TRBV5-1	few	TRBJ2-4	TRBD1	CASSSGQGSKNIQYF	TGCGCCAGCAGCTCCGGACAGGGTTCCAAAAACATTCAGTACTTC
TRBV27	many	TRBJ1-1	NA	CASKDSMNTEAFF	TGTGCCAGCAAGGACAGCATGAACACTGAAGCTTTCTTT
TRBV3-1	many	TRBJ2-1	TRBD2	CASSQGRGLAFNEQFF	TGTGCCAGCAGCCAAGGTCGCGGACTAGCGTTTAATGAGCAGTTCTTC
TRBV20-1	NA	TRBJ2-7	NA	CSARDPLVVYEQHF	TGCAGTGCTAGAGACCCTCTAGTTGTCTACGAGCAGCACTTC
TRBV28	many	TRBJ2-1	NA	CASSSALGQFF	TGTGCCAGCAGTTCCGCCTTGGGGCAGTTCTTC
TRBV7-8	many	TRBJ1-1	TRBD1	CASSLTGGTEAFF	TGTGCCAGCAGCTTGACAGGGGGCACTGAAGCTTTCTTT
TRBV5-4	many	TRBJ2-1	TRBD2	CASSFTSGTYNEQFF	TGTGCCAGCAGCTTTACTAGCGGGACCTACAATGAGCAGTTCTTC
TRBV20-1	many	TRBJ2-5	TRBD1	CSASDRGRGQETQYF	TGCAGTGCTAGTGACAGGGGGCGAGGTCAAGAGACCCAGTACTTC
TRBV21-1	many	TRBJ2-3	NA	CASSKAMGEATDTQYF	TGTGCCAGCAGCAAAGCGATGGGGGAAGCAACAGATACGCAGTATTTT
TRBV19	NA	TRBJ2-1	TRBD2	CASSRTAGVDEQFF	TGTGCCAGTAGCCGAACAGCGGGAGTAGATGAGCAGTTCTTC
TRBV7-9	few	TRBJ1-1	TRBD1	CASSLPPQGSGTEAFF	TGTGCCAGCAGCTTACCTCCACAGGGGAGTGGCACTGAAGCTTTCTTT
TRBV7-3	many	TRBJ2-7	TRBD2	CASSPRGGTSGDEQYF	TGTGCCAGCAGCCCGCGGGGGGGGACTAGCGGTGACGAGCAGTACTTC
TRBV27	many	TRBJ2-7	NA	CASSLGSGSYEQYF	TGTGCCAGCTCTCTCGGTAGCGGAAGCTACGAGCAGTACTTC
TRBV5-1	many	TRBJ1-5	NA	CASSFESGRQPQHF	TGCGCCAGCAGCTTCGAGTCAGGGAGGCAGCCCCAGCATTTT
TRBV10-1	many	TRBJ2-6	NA	CASSAIGAGANVLTF	TGCGCCAGCAGTGCAATAGGGGCTGGGGCCAACGTCCTGACTTTC
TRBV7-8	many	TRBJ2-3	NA	CASSLAHSTDTQYF	TGTGCCAGCAGCTTAGCACACAGCACAGATACGCAGTATTTT
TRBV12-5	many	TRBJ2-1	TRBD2	CASGFEVSGYNEQFF	TGTGCTAGTGGTTTTGAGGTTAGCGGGTACAATGAGCAGTTCTTC
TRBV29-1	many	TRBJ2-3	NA	CSVDVGRGGGWADTQYF	TGCAGCGTTGATGTGGGTCGTGGGGGGGGCTGGGCAGATACGCAGTATTTT
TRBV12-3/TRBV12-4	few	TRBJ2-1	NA	CASSFGPELQQFF	TGTGCCAGCAGTTTTGGTCCAGAACTACAGCAGTTCTTC
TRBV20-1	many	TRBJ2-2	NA	CSARASPWRGERTGELFF	TGCAGTGCTAGAGCCTCCCCGTGGAGGGGAGAGAGAACCGGGGAGCTGTTTTTT
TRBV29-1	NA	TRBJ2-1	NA	CSGVTGSSYNEQFF	TGCAGCGGGGTTACGGGGAGCTCCTACAATGAGCAGTTCTTC